A selection of T cell receptor beta chains follows, all from one sample in a study of T-cell memory formation after mild COVID-19. TCRdb re-derived calls from the 5' RACE reads in MiXCR, one entry per CDR3 protein. The table has fewer than 500,000 distinct CDR3 sequences, about 23% seen once. Sequenced input: PBMCs or a T cell subset sorted from them (not recorded which). The receptors were sampled from an adult woman who had mild COVID-19 (a few samples of this study predate the infection). Cell type and time point are not known. The CDR3 runs from the conserved cysteine through the conserved F or W. A D gene is named only where the DNA matches it firmly. Some rows have no size entry. The others give once, few or many, or a class for an expanded clone.

clone_size: -; v_call: TRBV19; d_call: -; j_call: TRBJ2-1; cdr3_nt: TGTGCCAGTAGTATGGGTAGCGCTTCCTACAATGAGCAGTTCTTC; cdr3_aa: CASSMGSASYNEQFF
clone_size: -; v_call: TRBV7-6; d_call: -; j_call: TRBJ2-7; cdr3_nt: TGTGCCAGCAGCGTTTCGCTAGAACACAGGGTCCACGAGCAGTACTTC; cdr3_aa: CASSVSLEHRVHEQYF
clone_size: -; v_call: TRBV5-5; d_call: TRBD2; j_call: TRBJ2-3; cdr3_nt: TGTGCCAGCAGCCGGCGGGGGGGCAGTTTAGATACGCAGTATTTT; cdr3_aa: CASSRRGGSLDTQYF
clone_size: few; v_call: TRBV9; d_call: -; j_call: TRBJ2-5; cdr3_nt: TGTGCCAGCAGCGTAGTCGGGAATTCTCAAGAGACCCAGTACTTC; cdr3_aa: CASSVVGNSQETQYF
clone_size: -; v_call: TRBV7-9; d_call: TRBD2; j_call: TRBJ2-2; cdr3_nt: TGTGCCAGCAGCCCCCTTGGTAGCGGGGGAACCGGGGAGCTGTTTTTT; cdr3_aa: CASSPLGSGGTGELFF
clone_size: -; v_call: TRBV10-3; d_call: -; j_call: TRBJ2-1; cdr3_nt: TGTGCCATCAAAGCTAGCAGTGCCGATGAGCAGTTCTTC; cdr3_aa: CAIKASSADEQFF
clone_size: -; v_call: TRBV7-2; d_call: -; j_call: TRBJ2-3; cdr3_nt: TGTGCCAGCAGCTTAGATGGGCCAGCGGGCCGTAGCACAGATACGCAGTATTTT; cdr3_aa: CASSLDGPAGRSTDTQYF
clone_size: few; v_call: TRBV4-2; d_call: -; j_call: TRBJ2-2; cdr3_nt: TGTGCCAGCAGCCCCACGGATGGCCGTCGGACCGGGGAGCTGTTTTTT; cdr3_aa: CASSPTDGRRTGELFF
clone_size: -; v_call: TRBV20-1; d_call: -; j_call: TRBJ2-3; cdr3_nt: TGCAGTGCTTCCCCTCCGGGGGATACGCAGTATTTT; cdr3_aa: CSASPPGDTQYF
clone_size: -; v_call: TRBV18; d_call: TRBD2; j_call: TRBJ2-5; cdr3_nt: TGTGCCAGCTCACCACGAACGGGAGGGGTAGAGACCCAGTACTTC; cdr3_aa: CASSPRTGGVETQYF
clone_size: -; v_call: TRBV7-7; d_call: -; j_call: TRBJ2-5; cdr3_nt: TGTGCTAGCAGCTTCACGGGAGCGGAGACCCAGTACTTC; cdr3_aa: CASSFTGAETQYF
clone_size: many; v_call: TRBV18; d_call: TRBD1; j_call: TRBJ1-2; cdr3_nt: TGTGCCAGCGACAGGGGTCTTAACTATGGCTACACCTTC; cdr3_aa: CASDRGLNYGYTF
clone_size: few; v_call: TRBV7-2; d_call: -; j_call: TRBJ1-1; cdr3_nt: TGTGCCAGCAGCTTTAGTAGGGTTGGAACTGAAGCTTTCTTT; cdr3_aa: CASSFSRVGTEAFF
clone_size: few; v_call: TRBV20-1; d_call: TRBD2; j_call: TRBJ2-3; cdr3_nt: TGCAGTGCCCTGAGGGGGCCTCTAGCGGGAGTAAAAGATACGCAGTATTTT; cdr3_aa: CSALRGPLAGVKDTQYF
clone_size: once; v_call: TRBV20-1; d_call: -; j_call: TRBJ1-3; cdr3_nt: TGCAGTGCCACGAGTGAAACAGGGTCTGGAAACACCATATATTTT; cdr3_aa: CSATSETGSGNTIYF
clone_size: -; v_call: TRBV5-1; d_call: TRBD1; j_call: TRBJ2-3; cdr3_nt: TGCGCCAGCAGCTTATATCTGACAGGGATGGCAGATACGCAGTATTTT; cdr3_aa: CASSLYLTGMADTQYF
clone_size: -; v_call: TRBV15; d_call: TRBD2; j_call: TRBJ2-7; cdr3_nt: TGTGCCACCAGCAGAGATGCGATGCTAGCGGGCAACTCCTACGAGCAGTACTTC; cdr3_aa: CATSRDAMLAGNSYEQYF
clone_size: -; v_call: TRBV18; d_call: TRBD2; j_call: TRBJ2-5; cdr3_nt: TGTGCCAGCTCGGATGCCTTTGGAGCGGGAGAAGAGACCCAGTACTTC; cdr3_aa: CASSDAFGAGEETQYF
clone_size: -; v_call: TRBV5-1; d_call: TRBD1; j_call: TRBJ1-2; cdr3_nt: TGCGCCAGCAGCACGCAAGGACAGGGTAATGTCGATGGCTACACCTTC; cdr3_aa: CASSTQGQGNVDGYTF
clone_size: once; v_call: TRBV5-1; d_call: -; j_call: TRBJ2-3; cdr3_nt: TGCGCCAGCAGCCCCGTTTGGGGATTAGACACAGATACGCAGTATTTT; cdr3_aa: CASSPVWGLDTDTQYF
clone_size: few; v_call: TRBV5-4; d_call: -; j_call: TRBJ1-1; cdr3_nt: TGTGCCAGCAGCTTGGGGACGTACGTGAACACTGAAGCTTTCTTT; cdr3_aa: CASSLGTYVNTEAFF
clone_size: -; v_call: TRBV18; d_call: TRBD1; j_call: TRBJ1-4; cdr3_nt: TGTGCCAGCTCAGGACAGGGCGGCTATGAAAAACTGTTTTTT; cdr3_aa: CASSGQGGYEKLFF
clone_size: many; v_call: TRBV7-3; d_call: -; j_call: TRBJ2-3; cdr3_nt: TGTGCCAGCAGCTTAACGGGAGGTCCAGATACGCAGTATTTT; cdr3_aa: CASSLTGGPDTQYF
clone_size: few; v_call: TRBV25-1; d_call: TRBD1; j_call: TRBJ2-7; cdr3_nt: TGTGCCAGCAGTGGGGGGACAGGGGGGATCGACGAGCAGTACTTC; cdr3_aa: CASSGGTGGIDEQYF
clone_size: many; v_call: TRBV20-1; d_call: TRBD2; j_call: TRBJ2-4; cdr3_nt: TGCAGTGCTCGAGGGGGACTAGGTCTAGCCAAAAACATTCAGTACTTC; cdr3_aa: CSARGGLGLAKNIQYF
clone_size: few; v_call: TRBV24-1; d_call: TRBD1; j_call: TRBJ2-3; cdr3_nt: TGTGCCACCAGCCTCCTTGGGACAGGGGGCTACGATACGCAGTATTTT; cdr3_aa: CATSLLGTGGYDTQYF
clone_size: -; v_call: TRBV6-6; d_call: TRBD1; j_call: TRBJ2-7; cdr3_nt: TGTGCCAGCAGTTACTTACAGGGGTCCGAGCAGTACTTC; cdr3_aa: CASSYLQGSEQYF
clone_size: -; v_call: TRBV7-9; d_call: TRBD2; j_call: TRBJ2-5; cdr3_nt: TGTGCCAGCAGCTTTTGGACTAGGAGGGCCAATGATGAGACCCAGTACTTC; cdr3_aa: CASSFWTRRANDETQYF
clone_size: -; v_call: TRBV6-1; d_call: -; j_call: TRBJ2-3; cdr3_nt: TGTGCCAGCAGTGAATCCATAGCGGCTAGCACAGATACGCAGTATTTT; cdr3_aa: CASSESIAASTDTQYF
clone_size: few; v_call: TRBV5-1; d_call: TRBD1; j_call: TRBJ1-1; cdr3_nt: TGCGCCAGCAGCTCCGGGGACAGGGTTTCCACTGAAGCTTTCTTT; cdr3_aa: CASSSGDRVSTEAFF
clone_size: -; v_call: TRBV30; d_call: -; j_call: TRBJ1-1; cdr3_nt: TGTGCCTGGAGGTCAGAATCGAACACTGAAGCTTTCTTT; cdr3_aa: CAWRSESNTEAFF
clone_size: -; v_call: TRBV6-6; d_call: -; j_call: TRBJ1-1; cdr3_nt: TGTGCCAGCAGTTACACCCAGGGGAGGTTGAACACTGAAGCTTTCTTT; cdr3_aa: CASSYTQGRLNTEAFF
clone_size: -; v_call: TRBV18; d_call: -; j_call: TRBJ2-1; cdr3_nt: TGTGCCAGCTCACCTAGGGGTAACTACAATGAGCAGTTCTTC; cdr3_aa: CASSPRGNYNEQFF
clone_size: -; v_call: TRBV12-3/TRBV12-4; d_call: -; j_call: TRBJ2-3; cdr3_nt: TGTGCCAGCAGGCTCTCTGGGCCGAACGGTGATACGCAGTATTTT; cdr3_aa: CASRLSGPNGDTQYF
clone_size: -; v_call: TRBV12-5; d_call: TRBD1; j_call: TRBJ2-1; cdr3_nt: TGTGCTAGTGGTTCGGGACAGGGGGCATACAATGAGCAGTTCTTC; cdr3_aa: CASGSGQGAYNEQFF
clone_size: -; v_call: TRBV12-3/TRBV12-4; d_call: TRBD2; j_call: TRBJ2-3; cdr3_nt: TGTGCCAGCAGTTTACTGACTAGCGGGGAACGGGCAGATACGCAGTATTTT; cdr3_aa: CASSLLTSGERADTQYF
clone_size: -; v_call: TRBV10-3; d_call: TRBD2; j_call: TRBJ2-1; cdr3_nt: TGTGCCATCAGAGAGACTAGCGGGGGTTATGATGAGCAGTTCTTC; cdr3_aa: CAIRETSGGYDEQFF
clone_size: few; v_call: TRBV6-2/TRBV6-3; d_call: -; j_call: TRBJ2-5; cdr3_nt: TGTGCCAGCAGTTACTGGGCAGGGCCCGAAGAGACCCAGTACTTC; cdr3_aa: CASSYWAGPEETQYF
clone_size: -; v_call: TRBV5-7; d_call: -; j_call: TRBJ2-4; cdr3_nt: TGTGCCAGCAGCTTTAGGGTCGGAGAGGACAACATTCAGTACTTC; cdr3_aa: CASSFRVGEDNIQYF
clone_size: -; v_call: TRBV11-1; d_call: -; j_call: TRBJ2-3; cdr3_nt: TGTGCCAGCAGCCTAACACCAAACCAGGGAACCGCAGATACGCAGTATTTT; cdr3_aa: CASSLTPNQGTADTQYF
clone_size: -; v_call: TRBV20-1; d_call: TRBD1; j_call: TRBJ1-4; cdr3_nt: TGCAGTGTTCGGAGGGACAGCGATAAAGTGTTTTTT; cdr3_aa: CSVRRDSDKVFF
clone_size: -; v_call: TRBV7-3; d_call: -; j_call: TRBJ2-1; cdr3_nt: TGTGCCAGCAGCCCCCCTGTTGGTAGCGGAGAGCAGTTCTTC; cdr3_aa: CASSPPVGSGEQFF
clone_size: few; v_call: TRBV5-1; d_call: -; j_call: TRBJ1-6; cdr3_nt: TGCGCCAGCAGCTTCGGTCAGGGGCTTTACTCACCCCTCCACTTT; cdr3_aa: CASSFGQGLYSPLHF
clone_size: few; v_call: TRBV5-1; d_call: TRBD1; j_call: TRBJ2-7; cdr3_nt: TGCGCCAGCTGCGCCGGGACAGGGAGCTACGAGCAGTACTTC; cdr3_aa: CASCAGTGSYEQYF
clone_size: few; v_call: TRBV15; d_call: -; j_call: TRBJ1-3; cdr3_nt: TGTGCCACCAGTTTAGAAGCTGGAAACACCATATATTTT; cdr3_aa: CATSLEAGNTIYF
clone_size: few; v_call: TRBV12-3/TRBV12-4; d_call: -; j_call: TRBJ1-1; cdr3_nt: TGTAGGTCAGGGATGGGAGTAAGCACTGAAGCTTTCTTT; cdr3_aa: CRSGMGVSTEAFF
clone_size: few; v_call: TRBV7-8; d_call: -; j_call: TRBJ2-7; cdr3_nt: TGTGCCAGCAGCTCAGCAGACTTGACTTTCTCCTACGAGCAGTACTTC; cdr3_aa: CASSSADLTFSYEQYF
clone_size: few; v_call: TRBV10-3; d_call: -; j_call: TRBJ2-1; cdr3_nt: TGTGCCATCGCTGGACAACCTTACAATGAGCAGTTCTTC; cdr3_aa: CAIAGQPYNEQFF
clone_size: many; v_call: TRBV7-9; d_call: TRBD2; j_call: TRBJ2-3; cdr3_nt: TGTGCCAGCAGCTCTCTGGATCGGGGGGGGGCAGATACGCAGTATTTT; cdr3_aa: CASSSLDRGGADTQYF
clone_size: -; v_call: TRBV6-5; d_call: -; j_call: TRBJ2-7; cdr3_nt: TGTGCCAGCAGTTATGGCCCCGGGGGCGAGCAGTACTTC; cdr3_aa: CASSYGPGGEQYF
clone_size: few; v_call: TRBV9; d_call: -; j_call: TRBJ1-1; cdr3_nt: TGTGCCAGCAGCGTAGCTACGGGGATTGGCACTGAAGCTTTCTTT; cdr3_aa: CASSVATGIGTEAFF
clone_size: -; v_call: TRBV12-3/TRBV12-4; d_call: TRBD1; j_call: TRBJ1-2; cdr3_nt: TGTGCCAGCCTCCGGACAGGGGGATATGGCTACACCTTC; cdr3_aa: CASLRTGGYGYTF
clone_size: -; v_call: TRBV12-3/TRBV12-4; d_call: -; j_call: TRBJ2-7; cdr3_nt: TGTGCCAGCAGTCCCAGGACGTCTTTCTACGAGCAGTACTTC; cdr3_aa: CASSPRTSFYEQYF
clone_size: few; v_call: TRBV29-1; d_call: TRBD2; j_call: TRBJ2-1; cdr3_nt: TGCAGCGTTGAAGAAGGCGGGAGGGGGACCTACAATGAGCAGTTCTTC; cdr3_aa: CSVEEGGRGTYNEQFF
clone_size: -; v_call: TRBV9; d_call: -; j_call: TRBJ2-2; cdr3_nt: TGTGCCAGCAGCGTAGGGACAGCAGGATATAACACCGGGGAGCTGTTTTTT; cdr3_aa: CASSVGTAGYNTGELFF
clone_size: few; v_call: TRBV9; d_call: -; j_call: TRBJ2-1; cdr3_nt: TGTGCCAGCAGCGTAGTCCGAGGGGAGCAGTTCTTC; cdr3_aa: CASSVVRGEQFF
clone_size: few; v_call: TRBV5-6; d_call: TRBD1; j_call: TRBJ1-6; cdr3_nt: TGTGCCAGCAGCGTGGGACAGGGGAATTCACCCCTCCACTTT; cdr3_aa: CASSVGQGNSPLHF
clone_size: few; v_call: TRBV24-1; d_call: -; j_call: TRBJ1-3; cdr3_nt: TGTGCCACCAGTGATTCCCGGTCAGGAGCTGGAAACACCATATATTTT; cdr3_aa: CATSDSRSGAGNTIYF
clone_size: -; v_call: TRBV29-1; d_call: -; j_call: TRBJ2-1; cdr3_nt: TGCAGCGTCCCCCTCCAGGGGGGCTCGGGCTTTAATGAGCAGTTCTTC; cdr3_aa: CSVPLQGGSGFNEQFF
clone_size: -; v_call: TRBV11-2; d_call: -; j_call: TRBJ2-3; cdr3_nt: TGTGCCAGCAGCTTAGTGGCAGGTTGGGGGGATACGCAGTATTTT; cdr3_aa: CASSLVAGWGDTQYF